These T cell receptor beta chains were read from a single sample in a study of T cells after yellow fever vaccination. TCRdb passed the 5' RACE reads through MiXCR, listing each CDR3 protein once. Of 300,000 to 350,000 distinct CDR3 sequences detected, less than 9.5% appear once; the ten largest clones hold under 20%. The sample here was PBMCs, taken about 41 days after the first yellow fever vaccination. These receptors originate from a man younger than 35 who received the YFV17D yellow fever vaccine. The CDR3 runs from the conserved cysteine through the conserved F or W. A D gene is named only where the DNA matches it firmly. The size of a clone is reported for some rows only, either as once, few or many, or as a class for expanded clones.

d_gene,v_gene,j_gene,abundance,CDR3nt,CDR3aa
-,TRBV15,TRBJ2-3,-,TGTGCCACCAGCAGACAAAAGACGGCCGGGGATACGCAGTATTTT,CATSRQKTAGDTQYF
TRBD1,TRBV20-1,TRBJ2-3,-,TGCAGTGCTGGGACAGGGGTTTCCACAGATACGCAGTATTTT,CSAGTGVSTDTQYF
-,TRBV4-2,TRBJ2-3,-,TGTGCCAGCAGCCAAGTGAAGGGCGGGAGCACAGATACGCAGTATTTT,CASSQVKGGSTDTQYF
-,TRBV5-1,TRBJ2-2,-,TGCGCCAGCAGCTTGTGGGGGAACACCGGGGAGCTGTTTTTT,CASSLWGNTGELFF
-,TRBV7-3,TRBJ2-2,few,TGTGCCAGCAGCTTAAATGGGGGCGTCAACACCGGGGAGCTGTTTTTT,CASSLNGGVNTGELFF
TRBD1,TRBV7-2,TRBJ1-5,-,TGTGCTACCACCCCGGACAGGGCGGGTCAGCCCCAGCATTTT,CATTPDRAGQPQHF
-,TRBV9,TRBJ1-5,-,TGTGCCAGCAGCGCCGAGAGGGACCAGCCCCAGCATTTT,CASSAERDQPQHF
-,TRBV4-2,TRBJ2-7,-,TGTGCCAGCAGCCAAAGGGAGGAGTCCTACGAGCAGTACTTC,CASSQREESYEQYF
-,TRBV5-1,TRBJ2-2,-,TGCGCCAGCAGCGTCAGGGTCCCGAACACCGGGGAGCTGTTTTTT,CASSVRVPNTGELFF
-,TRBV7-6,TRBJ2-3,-,TGTGCCAGCAGCCCCCGTGGGACGGGGGGCACAGATACGCAGTATTTT,CASSPRGTGGTDTQYF
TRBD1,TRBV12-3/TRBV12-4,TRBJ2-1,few,TGTGCCAGCAGTTTAGCGGGACAGGGGGCTGGTGAGCAGTTCTTC,CASSLAGQGAGEQFF
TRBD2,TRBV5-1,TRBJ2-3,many,TGCGCCAGCAGCTTGGCCGGGACTAGCGGGGCCACAGATACGCAGTATTTT,CASSLAGTSGATDTQYF
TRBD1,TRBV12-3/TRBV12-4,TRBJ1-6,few,TGTGCCAGCAATGGACAGGGTGGGTCACCCCTCCACTTT,CASNGQGGSPLHF
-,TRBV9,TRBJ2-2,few,TGTGCCAGCAGCGTTTGGCTAACCGGGGAGCTGTTTTTT,CASSVWLTGELFF
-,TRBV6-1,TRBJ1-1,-,TGTGCCAGCAGTCGCCGGGTGGCGAACACTGAAGCTTTCTTT,CASSRRVANTEAFF
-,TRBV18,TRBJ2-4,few,TGTGCCAGCTCACCTAGGAGTTTAGCCAAAAACATTCAGTACTTC,CASSPRSLAKNIQYF
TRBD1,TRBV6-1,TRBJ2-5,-,TGTGCCAGCAGCAATACTTGGGACAGGCAAGAGACCCAGTACTTC,CASSNTWDRQETQYF
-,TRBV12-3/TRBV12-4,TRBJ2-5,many,TGTGCCAGCAGTCAAGGTGACAGGCACCAAGAGACCCAGTACTTC,CASSQGDRHQETQYF
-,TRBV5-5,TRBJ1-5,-,TGTGCCAGCAGCTTCCAGGATCAGCCCCAGCATTTT,CASSFQDQPQHF
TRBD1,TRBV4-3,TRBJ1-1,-,TGCGCCAGCAGCCTTCATGTGGGGCAGGGGGGCACTGAAGCTTTCTTT,CASSLHVGQGGTEAFF
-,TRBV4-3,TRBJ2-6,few,TGCGCCAGCAGCCAAGAGGGGGACGGATCTGGGGCCAACGTCCTGACTTTC,CASSQEGDGSGANVLTF
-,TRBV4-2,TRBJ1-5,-,TGTGCCAGCAGCCAAGTGGAAGGGAATAGCAATCAGCCCCAGCATTTT,CASSQVEGNSNQPQHF